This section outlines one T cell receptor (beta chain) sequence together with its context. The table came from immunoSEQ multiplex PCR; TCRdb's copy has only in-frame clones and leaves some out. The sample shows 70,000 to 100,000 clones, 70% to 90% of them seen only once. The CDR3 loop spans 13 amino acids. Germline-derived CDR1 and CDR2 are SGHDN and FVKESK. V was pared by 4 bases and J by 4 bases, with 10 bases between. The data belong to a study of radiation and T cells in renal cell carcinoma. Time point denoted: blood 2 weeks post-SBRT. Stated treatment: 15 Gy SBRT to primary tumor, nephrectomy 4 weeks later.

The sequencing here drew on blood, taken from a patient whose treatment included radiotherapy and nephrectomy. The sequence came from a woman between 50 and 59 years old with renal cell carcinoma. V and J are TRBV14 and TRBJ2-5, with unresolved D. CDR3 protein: CASSPDPGETQYF. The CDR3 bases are TGTGCCAGCAGCCCCGACCCTGGAGAGACCCAGTACTTC.